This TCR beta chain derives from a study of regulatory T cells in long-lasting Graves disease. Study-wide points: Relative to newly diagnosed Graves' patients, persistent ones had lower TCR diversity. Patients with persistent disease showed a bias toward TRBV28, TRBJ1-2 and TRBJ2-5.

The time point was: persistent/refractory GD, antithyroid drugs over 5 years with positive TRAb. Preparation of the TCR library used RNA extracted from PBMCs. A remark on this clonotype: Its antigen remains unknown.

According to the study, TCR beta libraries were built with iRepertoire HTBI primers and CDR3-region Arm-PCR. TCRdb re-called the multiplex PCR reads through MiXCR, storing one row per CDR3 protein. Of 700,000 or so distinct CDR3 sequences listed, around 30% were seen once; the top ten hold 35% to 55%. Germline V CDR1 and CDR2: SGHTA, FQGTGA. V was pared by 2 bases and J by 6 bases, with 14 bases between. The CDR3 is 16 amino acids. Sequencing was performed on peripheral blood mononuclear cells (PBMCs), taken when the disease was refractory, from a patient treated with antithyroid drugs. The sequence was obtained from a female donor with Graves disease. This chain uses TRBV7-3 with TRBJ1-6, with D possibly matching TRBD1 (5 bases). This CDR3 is CASSLRGSGGNSPLHF. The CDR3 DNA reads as TGTGCCAGCAGCTTACGGGGCAGTGGGGGTAATTCACCCCTCCACTTT.